This T cell receptor beta chain was captured by sequencing in a study of shared clonotypes between healthy human individuals (dated by TCRdb to 2019 to 2021). In the study overall: The cohort comprised a couple of women and three men aged 18 to 49 years. Between about 0.8 and 9 billion PBMCs per donor were obtained by leukapheresis. For each donor, CD4 naive and CD4 memory were each given three plates, CD8 naive was given two plates, and CD8 memory was given one plate. Libraries were prepared and TCR repertoires were sequenced by different laboratories using diverse techniques, in order to increase sequencing depth and limit assay-specific biases. To estimate repertoire size and how much clonotype sharing occurs between individuals, the study deeply sequenced the blood TCR repertoires of five healthy adults.

Study-wide conclusions, independent of this receptor: Across a few donors, about 4.5% of naive CD4, 3.5% of naive CD8, about 2.3% of memory CD4, and approximately 0.4% of memory CD8 clonotypes were shared. Pairwise subsampling indicated that sequencing depth was expected to affect the degree of clonotype sharing among donors. Rarefaction of sorted-subset datasets indicated incomplete sequencing despite the large sequencing depth. Larger estimated clonotype richness was generally found for naive subsets than for memory subsets. The small number of donors limited the genetic and exposure-history diversity represented. Only blood was sampled, and tissue TCR repertoires likely differ from those in blood. Compared with non-shared clonotypes, the clonotypes found in all four sorted-subset donors had higher generation probabilities.

The junction carries 18 bases between V and J, which are trimmed by 6 bases and 7 bases respectively. As encoded in the germline V gene, CDR1 is MDHEN while CDR2 is SYDVKM. The CDR3 spans 14 residues, from the cysteine through the phenylalanine. Only the CDR3 region is kept as DNA, spanning 42 bases read in frame from base 1. Using the deep immunoSEQ assay, multiplex PCR amplified TCR CDR3 regions from genomic DNA. Extracted genomic DNA from each cell subset was spread evenly across all wells of several immunoSEQ 96-well plates, with each plate serving as a replicate. Each replicate PCR for sorted subsets received about 0.2 ug genomic DNA, equal to roughly 30,000 T cell genomes. The purified libraries were quantified using a Qubit 3.0 fluorometer, sized with a Bioanalyzer 2100, and then quantified again using the KAPA Library Quantification kit. Every immunoSEQ 96-well plate was sequenced on a separate single-read 150-cycle Illumina NextSeq 550 flow cell. The published analysis was carried out like this. Because the immunoSEQ output held only junctional sequences and lacked quality scores, the filtering could not match the filtering applied to full-length reads. Sequences were annotated with PyIR, a Python wrapper for IgBLAST v1.9, and V/J genes and CDR3 were assigned using IMGT germline references. Reads were filtered out if the reads had weak V/J assignments (E-value above 1e-6), no CDR3, stop codons, out-of-frame junctions, or ambiguous translated residues. A V3J clonotype was defined by an identical inferred V gene, J gene, and CDR3 amino acid sequence. To compute the percentage overlap between repertoires, the number of shared unique clonotypes was divided by the size of the smaller repertoire. Richness of each repertoire was evaluated using RTK rarefaction, the Chao1 estimator, and Recon v2.1 estimates of unobserved clonotypes. OLGA was used to compute generation probabilities for all TCRbeta clonotypes that the gDNA method yielded from a handful of donors. TCRdb stores this immuneACCESS table with in-frame sequences only. Part of the clones is absent; in the studies checked, under half of the shortfall reflects unresolved V genes, and no reason is known for the rest. V and J calls and clone size follow that table, whereas D and trimming were derived from the DNA. In all, the sample holds a few million clones, and 90% to 95% of those were seen once. Approximately 0.4% of the sample goes to the ten largest clones.

The donors were healthy, HIV-negative adults with no recently reported acute infections or vaccinations. Every donor was a Caucasian adult living in Nashville, Tennessee, USA. Magnetic negative selection was used to enrich CD4+ T cells, after which naive cells were positively selected on CD45RA and the negative fraction became the memory subset. Blood was obtained by leukapheresis, after which PBMCs were separated by Ficoll-Histopaque density gradient centrifugation and cryopreserved in liquid nitrogen vapor phase. Analytical flow cytometry was used to check the purity and quantity of each magnetically sorted T cell population. Genomic DNA was isolated from each sorted fraction and quantified by UV absorbance on a Nanodrop 2000c. Concerning this clone itself: Its recognized antigen is unknown. Base qualities are not recorded, but no much larger clone differs from it by a single base.

The specimen sequenced was naive CD4+ T cells from PBMCs. The cell subset or site label here, explained by the study, means: CD45RA+ positively selected. The chain joins TRBV28 to TRBJ1-2; no D gene call is confident. The receptor was isolated from a man younger than 30 in good health. Some clones in this sample may be carry-over from other donors' samples. The CDR3 protein: CASSLGRASSGYTF. Read as DNA, the sequence is TGTGCCAGCAGCCTCGGACGGGCCAGTTCTGGCTACACCTTC.